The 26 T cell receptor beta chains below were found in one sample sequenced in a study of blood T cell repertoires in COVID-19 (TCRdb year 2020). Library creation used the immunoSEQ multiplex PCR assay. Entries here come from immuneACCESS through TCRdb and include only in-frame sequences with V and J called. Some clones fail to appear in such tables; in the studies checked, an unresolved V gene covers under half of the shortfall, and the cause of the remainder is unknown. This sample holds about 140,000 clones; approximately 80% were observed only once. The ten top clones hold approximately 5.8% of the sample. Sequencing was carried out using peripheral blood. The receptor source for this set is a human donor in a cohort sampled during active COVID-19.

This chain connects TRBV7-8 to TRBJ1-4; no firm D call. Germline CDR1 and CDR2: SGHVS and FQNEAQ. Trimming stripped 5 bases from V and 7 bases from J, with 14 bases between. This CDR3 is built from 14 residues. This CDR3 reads CASSATGVLEKLFF. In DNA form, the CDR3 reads TGTGCCAGCAGCGCAACCGGGGTCCTTGAAAAACTGTTTTTT.

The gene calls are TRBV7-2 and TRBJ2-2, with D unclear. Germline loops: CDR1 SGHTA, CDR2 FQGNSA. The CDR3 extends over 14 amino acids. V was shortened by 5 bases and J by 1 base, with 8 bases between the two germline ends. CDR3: CASSRPRNTGELFF. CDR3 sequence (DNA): TGTGCCAGCAGCCGTCCCCGGAACACCGGGGAGCTGTTTTTT.

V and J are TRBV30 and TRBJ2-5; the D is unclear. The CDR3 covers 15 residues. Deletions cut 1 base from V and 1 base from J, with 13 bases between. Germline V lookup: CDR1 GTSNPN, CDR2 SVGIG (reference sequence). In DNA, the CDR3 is TGTGCCTGGAGTGCGGCAGGCAAGTTCCAAGAGACCCAGTACTTC. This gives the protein CAWSAAGKFQETQYF.

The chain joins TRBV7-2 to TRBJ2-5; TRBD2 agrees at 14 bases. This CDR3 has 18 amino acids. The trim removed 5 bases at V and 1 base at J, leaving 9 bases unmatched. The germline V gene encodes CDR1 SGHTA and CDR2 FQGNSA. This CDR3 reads CASSLRLAGGPGQETQYF. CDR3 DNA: TGTGCCAGCAGCCTCAGACTAGCGGGGGGGCCGGGCCAAGAGACCCAGTACTTC.

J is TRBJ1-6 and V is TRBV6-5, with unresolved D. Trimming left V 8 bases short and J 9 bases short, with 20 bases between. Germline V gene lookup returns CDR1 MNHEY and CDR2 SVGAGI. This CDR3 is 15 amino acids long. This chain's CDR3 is CASEDGRTETSPLHF. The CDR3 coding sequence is TGTGCCAGCGAGGATGGCAGAACGGAAACTTCACCCCTCCACTTT.

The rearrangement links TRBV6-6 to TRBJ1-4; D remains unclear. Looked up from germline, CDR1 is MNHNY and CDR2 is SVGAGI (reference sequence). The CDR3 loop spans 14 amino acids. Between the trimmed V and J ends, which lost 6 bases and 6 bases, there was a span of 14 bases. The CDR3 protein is CASSSGRGDEKLFF. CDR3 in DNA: TGTGCCAGCAGCAGTGGACGGGGAGATGAAAAACTGTTTTTT.

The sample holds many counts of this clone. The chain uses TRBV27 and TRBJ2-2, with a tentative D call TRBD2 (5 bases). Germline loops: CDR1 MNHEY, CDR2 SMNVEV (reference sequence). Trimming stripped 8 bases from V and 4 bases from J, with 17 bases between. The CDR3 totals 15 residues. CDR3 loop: CASGRTSSGTGELFF. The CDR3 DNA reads TGTGCCAGCGGAAGGACTTCCTCCGGCACCGGGGAGCTGTTTTTT.

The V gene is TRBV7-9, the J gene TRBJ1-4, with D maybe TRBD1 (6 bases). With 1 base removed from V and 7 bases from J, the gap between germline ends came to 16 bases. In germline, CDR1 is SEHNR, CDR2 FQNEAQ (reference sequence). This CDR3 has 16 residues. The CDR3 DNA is TGTGCCAGCAGCTTAGGGTCGGCAGGGGTGGTTGAAAAACTGTTTTTT. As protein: CASSLGSAGVVEKLFF.

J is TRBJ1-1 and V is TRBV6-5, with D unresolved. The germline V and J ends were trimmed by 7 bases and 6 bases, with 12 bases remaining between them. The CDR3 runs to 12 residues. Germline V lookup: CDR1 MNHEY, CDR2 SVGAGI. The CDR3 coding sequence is TGTGCCAGCAAGGCGGGGATCTCTGAAGCTTTCTTT. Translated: CASKAGISEAFF.

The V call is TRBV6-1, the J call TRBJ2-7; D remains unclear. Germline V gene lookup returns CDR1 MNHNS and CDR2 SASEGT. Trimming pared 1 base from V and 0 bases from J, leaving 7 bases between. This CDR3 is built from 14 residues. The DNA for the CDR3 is TGTGCCAGCAGTGAAGTCGGCGGCTCCTACGAGCAGTACTTC. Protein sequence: CASSEVGGSYEQYF.

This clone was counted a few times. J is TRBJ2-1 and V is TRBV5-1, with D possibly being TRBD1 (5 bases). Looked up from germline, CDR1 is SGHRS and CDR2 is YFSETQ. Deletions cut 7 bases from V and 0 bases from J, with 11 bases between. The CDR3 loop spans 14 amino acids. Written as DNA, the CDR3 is TGCGCCAGCCAGCAAGGGGACTCCTACAATGAGCAGTTCTTC. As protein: CASQQGDSYNEQFF.

Here the CDR3 reads CASSLWDRGGETQYF. CDR3 sequence (DNA): TGCGCCAGCAGCTTATGGGACAGGGGGGGAGAGACCCAGTACTTC. V usage is TRBV5-1 and J usage is TRBJ2-5; TRBD1 matches at 11 bases. The length of the CDR3 is 15 residues. The germline CDR1 and CDR2 sequences are SGHRS and YFSETQ. V dropped 2 bases and J dropped 4; count of bases not matched to a gene: 4.

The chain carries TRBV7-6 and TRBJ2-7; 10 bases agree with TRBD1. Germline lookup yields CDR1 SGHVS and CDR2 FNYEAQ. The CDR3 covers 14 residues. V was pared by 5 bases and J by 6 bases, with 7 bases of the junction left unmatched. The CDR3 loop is CASSRGQGKGEQYF. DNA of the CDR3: TGTGCCAGCAGCCGGGGACAGGGGAAAGGCGAGCAGTACTTC. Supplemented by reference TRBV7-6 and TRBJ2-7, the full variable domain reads GAGVSQSPRYKVTKRGQDVALRCDPISGHVSLYWYRQALGQGPEFLTYFNYEAQQDKSGLPNDRFSAERPEGSISTLTIQRTEQRDSAMYRCASSRGQGKGEQYFGPGTRLTVT.

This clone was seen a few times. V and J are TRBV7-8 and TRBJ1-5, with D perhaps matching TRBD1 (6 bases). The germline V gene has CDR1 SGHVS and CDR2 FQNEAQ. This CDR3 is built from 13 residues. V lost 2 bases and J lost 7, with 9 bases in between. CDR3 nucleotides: TGTGCCAGCAGCTTACTCGGACAGCAGCCCCAGCATTTT. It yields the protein CASSLLGQQPQHF. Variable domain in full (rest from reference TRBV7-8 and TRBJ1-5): GAGVSQSPRYKVAKRGQDVALRCDPISGHVSLFWYQQALGQGPEFLTYFQNEAQLDKSGLPSDRFFAERPEGSVSTLKIQRTQQEDSAVYLCASSLLGQQPQHFGDGTRLSIL.

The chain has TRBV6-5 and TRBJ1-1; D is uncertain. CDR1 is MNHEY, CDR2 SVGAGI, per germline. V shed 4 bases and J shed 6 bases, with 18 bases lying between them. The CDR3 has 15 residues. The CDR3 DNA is TGTGCCAGCAGTTCGTTTGGGCAATCGTCCCCTGAAGCTTTCTTT. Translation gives CASSSFGQSSPEAFF.

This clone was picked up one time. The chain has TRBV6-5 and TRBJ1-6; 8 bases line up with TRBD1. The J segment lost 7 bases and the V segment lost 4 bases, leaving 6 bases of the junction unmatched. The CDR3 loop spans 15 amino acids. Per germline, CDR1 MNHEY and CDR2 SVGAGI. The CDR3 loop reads CASSSRDRNNSPLHF. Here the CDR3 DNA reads TGTGCCAGCAGTTCCCGGGACAGGAACAATTCACCCCTCCACTTT.

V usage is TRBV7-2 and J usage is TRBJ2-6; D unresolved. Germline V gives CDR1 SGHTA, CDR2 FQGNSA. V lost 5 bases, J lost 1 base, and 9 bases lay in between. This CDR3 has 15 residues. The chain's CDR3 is CASSPLLSGANVLTF. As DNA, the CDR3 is TGTGCCAGCAGCCCCCTTTTATCTGGGGCCAACGTCCTGACTTTC.

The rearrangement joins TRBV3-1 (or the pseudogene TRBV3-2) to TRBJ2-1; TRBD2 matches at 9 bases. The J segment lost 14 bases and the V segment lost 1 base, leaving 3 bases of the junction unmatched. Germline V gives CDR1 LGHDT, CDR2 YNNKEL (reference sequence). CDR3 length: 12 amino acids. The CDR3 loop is CASSQGGGAKFF. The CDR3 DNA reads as TGTGCCAGCAGCCAAGGCGGGGGGGCTAAGTTCTTC.

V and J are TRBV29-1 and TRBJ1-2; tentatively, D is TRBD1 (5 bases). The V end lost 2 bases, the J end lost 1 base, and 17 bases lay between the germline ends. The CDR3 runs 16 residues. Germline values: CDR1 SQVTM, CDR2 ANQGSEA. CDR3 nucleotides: TGCAGCGTTGAAAGTGGGGCCGGCAGTCGTAACTATGGCTACACCTTC. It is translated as CSVESGAGSRNYGYTF. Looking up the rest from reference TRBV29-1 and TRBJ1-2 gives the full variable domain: SAVISQKPSRDICQRGTSLTIQCQVDSQVTMMFWYRQQPGQSLTLIATANQGSEATYESGFVIDKFPISRPNLTFSTLTVSNMSPEDSSIYLCSVESGAGSRNYGYTFGSGTRLTVV.

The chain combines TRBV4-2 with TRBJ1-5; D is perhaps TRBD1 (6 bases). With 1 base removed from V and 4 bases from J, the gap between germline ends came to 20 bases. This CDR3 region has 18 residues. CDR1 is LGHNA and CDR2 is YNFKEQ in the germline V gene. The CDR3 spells CASSQAAITSGTNQPQHF. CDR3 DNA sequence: TGTGCCAGCAGCCAAGCGGCTATCACTTCGGGGACAAATCAGCCCCAGCATTTT.

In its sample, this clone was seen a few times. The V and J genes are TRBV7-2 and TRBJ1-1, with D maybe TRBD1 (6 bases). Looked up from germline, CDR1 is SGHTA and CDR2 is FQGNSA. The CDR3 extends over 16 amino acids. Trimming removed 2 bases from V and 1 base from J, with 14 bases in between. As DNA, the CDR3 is TGTGCCAGCAGCTTAATCCCCCGGGGGGCGAACACTGAAGCTTTCTTT. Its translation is CASSLIPRGANTEAFF.

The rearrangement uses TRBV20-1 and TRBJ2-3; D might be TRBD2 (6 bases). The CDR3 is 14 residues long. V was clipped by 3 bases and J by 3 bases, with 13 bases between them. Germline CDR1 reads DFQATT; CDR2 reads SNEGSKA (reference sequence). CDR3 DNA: TGCAGTGCTAGTTGGGGGGACGGGACAGATACGCAGTATTTT. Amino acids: CSASWGDGTDTQYF.

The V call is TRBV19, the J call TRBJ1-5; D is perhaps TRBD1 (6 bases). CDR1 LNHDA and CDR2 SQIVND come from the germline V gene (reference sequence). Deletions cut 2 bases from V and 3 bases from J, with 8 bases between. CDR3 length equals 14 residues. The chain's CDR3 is CASSITGTNQPQHF. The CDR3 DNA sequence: TGTGCCAGTAGTATAACAGGGACCAATCAGCCCCAGCATTTT. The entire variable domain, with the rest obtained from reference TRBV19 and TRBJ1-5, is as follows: DGGITQSPKYLFRKEGQNVTLSCEQNLNHDAMYWYRQDPGQGLRLIYYSQIVNDFQKGDIAEGYSVSREKKESFPLTVTSAQKNPTAFYLCASSITGTNQPQHFGDGTRLSIL.

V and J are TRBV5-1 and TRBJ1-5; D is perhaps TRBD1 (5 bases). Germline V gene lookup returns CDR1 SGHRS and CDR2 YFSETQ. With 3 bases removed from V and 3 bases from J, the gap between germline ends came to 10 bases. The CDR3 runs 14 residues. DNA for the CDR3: TGCGCCAGCAGCTATGGGGGGAACAATCAGCCCCAGCATTTT. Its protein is CASSYGGNNQPQHF.

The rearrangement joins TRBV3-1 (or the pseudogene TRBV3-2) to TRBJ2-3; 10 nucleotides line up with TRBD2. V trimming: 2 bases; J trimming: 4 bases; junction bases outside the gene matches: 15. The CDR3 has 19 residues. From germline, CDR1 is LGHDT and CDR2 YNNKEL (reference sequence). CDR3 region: CASSQHQRGGQGVADTQYF. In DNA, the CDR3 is TGTGCCAGCAGCCAACACCAGCGGGGGGGCCAGGGTGTCGCAGATACGCAGTATTTT.

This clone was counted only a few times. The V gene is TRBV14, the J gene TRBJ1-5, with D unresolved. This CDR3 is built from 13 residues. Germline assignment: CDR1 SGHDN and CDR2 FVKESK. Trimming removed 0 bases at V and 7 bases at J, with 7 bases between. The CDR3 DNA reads TGTGCCAGCAGCCAAGACACCGGGCAGCCCCAGCATTTT. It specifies CASSQDTGQPQHF.